The next 13 T cell receptor beta chains were all read from a single sample in a study of metastatic and nonmetastatic thyroid tumors. Among the patients, none had received any treatment before thyroid surgery. TCRdb re-called clones via MiXCR from the PCR reads. The sample includes about 33,000 clones, 10% to 11% of them seen just once. Source material: blood. The receptors come from a female donor with papillary thyroid cancer or a benign thyroid nodule (not recorded which). Some clones in this sample may be carry-over from other donors' samples.

Many counts were recorded for this clone. The chain is built from TRBV28 and TRBJ2-6, with a possible D match to TRBD2 (7 bases). This CDR3 spans 15 amino acids. V dropped 9 bases and J dropped 2 bases, with 14 bases sitting between them. Germline V gene data show CDR1 as MDHEN and CDR2 as SYDVKM. The CDR3 bases are TGTGCCAGTCAAATAGGGGGGGCTGGGGCCAACGTCCTGACTTTC. Translation: CASQIGGAGANVLTF.

Turning to this clone: This is likely a read error, given that the CDR3 carries no conserved phenylalanine or tryptophan at its end. The chain couples TRBV18 to TRBJ2-7, with 9 nucleotides matching TRBD1. Germline V gives CDR1 KGHSH, CDR2 LQKENI. The CDR3 sequence is 17 residues long. The junction had 13 bases not matched to a gene; V was cut back by 0 bases and J by 7 bases. In DNA, the CDR3 is TGTGCCAGCTCACCACCCGCGGCCGGGACAGGGTGCGCGGAGCAGTACTTG. Its translation is CASSPPAAGTGCAEQYL.

The chain has TRBV6-1 and TRBJ2-6; 7 positions agree with TRBD1. Germline CDR1 is MNHNS and CDR2 is SASEGT. This CDR3 is built from 14 residues. J was trimmed by 1 base and V by 6 bases; bases with no gene match: 0. CDR3 DNA: TGTGCCAGCAGGACAGGGTCTGGGGCCAACGTCCTGACTTTC. This encodes CASRTGSGANVLTF.

This clone was found many times. This sequence joins TRBV4-2 and TRBJ1-1; a weak D match, TRBD1 (6 bases). The ends were cut back, 1 base at V and 6 bases at J, with 18 bases in the middle. The germline V gene has CDR1 LGHNA and CDR2 YNFKEQ. The CDR3 is made up of 16 amino acids. The CDR3 sequence is CASSQGTGLSVAEAFF. The CDR3 nucleotides read TGTGCCAGCAGCCAAGGAACAGGGTTGAGCGTGGCTGAAGCTTTCTTT.

The chain carries TRBV6-1 and TRBJ1-5; no clear D gene. The CDR3 has 13 amino acids. Per the germline V gene, CDR1 is MNHNS and CDR2 is SASEGT. V gave up 8 bases and J gave up 11 bases, with 19 bases separating them. The CDR3 region is CASGSRRGRAQHF. The CDR3 nucleotides read TGTGCCAGCGGCTCGCGCCGAGGGCGGGCCCAGCATTTT.

This clone has ten or more counts. CDR3 amino acids: CASSDSGTSGYEQYF. CDR3 DNA: TGTGCCAGCAGTGACTCCGGGACTAGCGGCTACGAGCAGTACTTC. The rearrangement joins TRBV2 to TRBJ2-7; 11 bases are a match to TRBD2. Germline-derived CDR1 and CDR2 are SNHLY and FYNNEI. The CDR3 runs 15 residues. With V trimmed by 3 bases and J by 3 bases, 4 bases remained unmatched.

This clone was recorded many times. CDR3 sequence (DNA): TGTGCCAGCAGTTCCATAGAGACCCTCGGGACACGATTGAACACTGAAGCTTTCTTT. It yields the protein CASSSIETLGTRLNTEAFF. The J gene is TRBJ1-1, the V gene TRBV6-6; perhaps TRBD1 as D (6 bases). CDR1 and CDR2 from the germline V gene are MNHNY and SVGAGI (reference sequence). V dropped 4 bases and J dropped 0 bases, with 24 bases sitting between them. The CDR3 extends over 19 amino acids.

This clone was seen many times. V usage is TRBV11-1 and J usage is TRBJ2-2; TRBD1 aligns across 10 bases. The CDR3 has 16 residues. The germline V gene encodes CDR1 SGHAT and CDR2 FQDESV (reference sequence). V lost 5 bases, J lost 4 bases, and 7 bases stayed unmatched. CDR3 sequence reads: CASSEPGQGPTGELFF. The CDR3 nucleotides read TGTGCCAGCAGCGAACCGGGACAGGGGCCCACCGGGGAGCTGTTTTTT.

There are a few counts of this clone. CDR3 sequence reads: CASSPGTGGDYGYTF. The DNA of the CDR3 is TGTGCCAGCAGCCCTGGGACAGGGGGTGACTATGGCTACACCTTC. This chain joins TRBV5-6 and TRBJ1-2, with 11 bases aligning to TRBD1. The length of the CDR3 is 15 residues. The germline CDR1 and CDR2 sequences are SGHDT and YYEEEE. Unmatched junction bases numbered 5, after V lost 4 bases and J lost 3 bases. Drawing the rest from reference TRBV5-6 and TRBJ1-2, the complete variable domain is DAGVTQSPTHLIKTRGQQVTLRCSPKSGHDTVSWYQQALGQGPQFIFQYYEEEERQRGNFPDRFSGHQFPNYSSELNVNALLLGDSALYLCASSPGTGGDYGYTFGSGTRLTVV.

The chain links TRBV10-3 to TRBJ1-2, with D hard to call. Trimming stripped 3 bases from V and 5 bases from J, with 13 bases between. From germline, CDR1 is ENHRY and CDR2 SYGVKD. The CDR3 loop spans 14 amino acids. CDR3 in amino acids: CAISDNARLYGYTF. In DNA, the CDR3 is TGTGCCATCAGTGATAACGCCAGACTGTATGGCTACACCTTC.

The chain recombines TRBV12-3 or TRBV12-4 with TRBJ2-7, with D possibly TRBD2 on 7 matching bases. The CDR3 totals 16 residues. The ends were cut back, 4 bases at V and 4 bases at J, with 20 bases in the middle. The CDR3 DNA is TGTGCCAGCAGTTCCCTACGGGGGGCCCAAAGGTACGAGCAGTACTTC. This encodes CASSSLRGAQRYEQYF.

This clone was counted many times. The rearrangement joins TRBV6-4 to TRBJ1-6; the D is unclear. The CDR3 sequence is 13 residues long. Germline CDR1 and CDR2: MRHNA and SNTAGT. V gave up 6 bases and J gave up 6 bases, with 9 bases separating them. The CDR3 protein is CASSRESNSPLHF. The DNA for the CDR3 is TGTGCCAGCAGCCGGGAAAGTAATTCACCCCTCCACTTT.

This sequence joins TRBV6-1 and TRBJ1-2, with D maybe TRBD1 (5 bases). Deletions cut 8 bases from V and 1 base from J, with 11 bases between. CDR3 length: 13 amino acids. In germline, CDR1 is MNHNS, CDR2 SASEGT. The CDR3 loop reads CASAPGSNYGYTF. Here the CDR3 DNA reads TGTGCCAGCGCCCCAGGGAGTAACTATGGCTACACCTTC.